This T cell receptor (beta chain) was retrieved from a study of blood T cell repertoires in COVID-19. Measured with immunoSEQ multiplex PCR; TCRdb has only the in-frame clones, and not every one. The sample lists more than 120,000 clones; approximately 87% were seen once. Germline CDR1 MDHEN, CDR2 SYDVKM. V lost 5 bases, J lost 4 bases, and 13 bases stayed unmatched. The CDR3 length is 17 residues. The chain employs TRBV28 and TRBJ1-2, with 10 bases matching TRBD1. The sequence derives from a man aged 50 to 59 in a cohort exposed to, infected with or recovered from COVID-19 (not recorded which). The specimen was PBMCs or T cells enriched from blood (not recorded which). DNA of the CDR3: TGTGCCAGCAGTCAGGGGACCCCGACAGGGGGCCTCTATGGCTACACCTTC. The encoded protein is CASSQGTPTGGLYGYTF.